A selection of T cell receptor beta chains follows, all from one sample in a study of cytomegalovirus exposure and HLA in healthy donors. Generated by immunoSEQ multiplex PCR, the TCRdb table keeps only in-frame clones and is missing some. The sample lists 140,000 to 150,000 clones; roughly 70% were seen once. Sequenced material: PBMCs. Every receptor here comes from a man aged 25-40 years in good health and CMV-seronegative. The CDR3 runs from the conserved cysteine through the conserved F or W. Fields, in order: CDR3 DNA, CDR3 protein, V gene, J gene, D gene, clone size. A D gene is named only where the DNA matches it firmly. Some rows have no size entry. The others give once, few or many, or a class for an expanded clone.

DNA: TGTGCCTGGAGTGTACGACTTCCCCCTGAAGCTTTCTTT; CDR3: CAWSVRLPPEAFF; V: TRBV30; J: TRBJ1-1; D: NA; size: few
DNA: TGTGCCAGTAATCCGGGACAGGGTGTCTCACCCCTCCACTTT; CDR3: CASNPGQGVSPLHF; V: TRBV19; J: TRBJ1-6; D: TRBD1; size: NA
DNA: TGTGCCACCAGCGCAGAGAGGGCAGGGGGATTACATACGCAGTATTTT; CDR3: CATSAERAGGLHTQYF; V: TRBV15; J: TRBJ2-3; D: TRBD1; size: NA
DNA: TGTGCCAGCTCACCTACACGCGGGCCAGGGGGTAACTACGAGCAGTACTTC; CDR3: CASSPTRGPGGNYEQYF; V: TRBV18; J: TRBJ2-7; D: TRBD1; size: NA
DNA: TGTGCCAGCAGTCAGGATTACTATGGCTACACCTTC; CDR3: CASSQDYYGYTF; V: TRBV6-1; J: TRBJ1-2; D: NA; size: NA
DNA: TGCGCCAGCAGCCGAGCCCATTCTCTGAGTGAAGATACGCAGTATTTT; CDR3: CASSRAHSLSEDTQYF; V: TRBV5-1; J: TRBJ2-3; D: NA; size: once
DNA: TGTGCCAGCAGTGAGAGCTGGGCAGGGCTAGGGGACAATGAGCAGTTCTTC; CDR3: CASSESWAGLGDNEQFF; V: TRBV6-1; J: TRBJ2-1; D: NA; size: NA
DNA: TGTGCCTGGAGTTCCGGGACACTTAGCAATCAGCCCCAGCATTTT; CDR3: CAWSSGTLSNQPQHF; V: TRBV30; J: TRBJ1-5; D: NA; size: NA
DNA: TGCAGCGTTGGACAGGGCTCCGAACCCCTCCACTTT; CDR3: CSVGQGSEPLHF; V: TRBV29-1; J: TRBJ1-6; D: TRBD1; size: few
DNA: TGTGCCAGCAGCTTAACAGGGACAGGTGAAGCTTTCTTT; CDR3: CASSLTGTGEAFF; V: TRBV7-3; J: TRBJ1-1; D: TRBD1; size: once
DNA: TGTGCCAGCAGTAGCAGACAGGACTTCTACGAGCAGTACTTC; CDR3: CASSSRQDFYEQYF; V: TRBV27; J: TRBJ2-7; D: NA; size: few
DNA: TGTGCCAGCAGTGAAACCACAAGGAGCAACTATGGCTACACCTTC; CDR3: CASSETTRSNYGYTF; V: TRBV2; J: TRBJ1-2; D: NA; size: NA
DNA: TGTGCCAGCAGCGTGAATAACGAGTTCTACACAGATACGCAGTATTTT; CDR3: CASSVNNEFYTDTQYF; V: TRBV9; J: TRBJ2-3; D: NA; size: NA
DNA: TGTGCCAGCAGCCCCCGACCGGGACGGGGGATCGAAAAACTGTTTTTT; CDR3: CASSPRPGRGIEKLFF; V: TRBV7-9; J: TRBJ1-4; D: NA; size: NA
DNA: TGTGCCAGCAGTTATCGAGGGCCAGGCGAGACCCAGTACTTC; CDR3: CASSYRGPGETQYF; V: TRBV6-5; J: TRBJ2-5; D: NA; size: NA
DNA: TGTGCCTGGCGGTGGGGGGGGAACACTGAAGCTTTCTTT; CDR3: CAWRWGGNTEAFF; V: TRBV30; J: TRBJ1-1; D: NA; size: NA
DNA: TGTGCCACCATAGGGGTGGTGGAGCAGTTCTTC; CDR3: CATIGVVEQFF; V: TRBV28; J: TRBJ2-1; D: NA; size: few
DNA: TGTGCCAGCAGCTTAACGCCAGGAAAAGAAGCTTTCTTT; CDR3: CASSLTPGKEAFF; V: TRBV7-3; J: TRBJ1-1; D: NA; size: NA
DNA: TGTGCCAGCAGCTTAGAGCAGGGGGCAGGTTACACTGAAGCTTTCTTT; CDR3: CASSLEQGAGYTEAFF; V: TRBV7-3; J: TRBJ1-1; D: TRBD1; size: NA
DNA: TGTGCCAGTAGTGGACAGGGGATAGAGCCCCAGCATTTT; CDR3: CASSGQGIEPQHF; V: TRBV19; J: TRBJ1-5; D: TRBD1; size: NA
DNA: TGTGCCAGCAGCAGGGGAGTAGATACGCAGTATTTT; CDR3: CASSRGVDTQYF; V: TRBV6-1; J: TRBJ2-3; D: NA; size: NA
DNA: TGTGCCAGCAGCCGGTGGGAGGGAAATGAGCAGTTCTTC; CDR3: CASSRWEGNEQFF; V: TRBV6-4; J: TRBJ2-1; D: TRBD2; size: NA
DNA: TGTGCCTGGAGTGTACAGGGTTCTGGAAACACCATATATTTT; CDR3: CAWSVQGSGNTIYF; V: TRBV30; J: TRBJ1-3; D: NA; size: few
DNA: TGTGCCAGCAGCTTCAGGACGGCGGGTGAGCAGTACTTC; CDR3: CASSFRTAGEQYF; V: TRBV9; J: TRBJ2-5; D: NA; size: NA
DNA: TGTGCCAGTATTCCCCAGGGAGGTAAAGCTTTCTTT; CDR3: CASIPQGGKAFF; V: TRBV19; J: TRBJ1-1; D: NA; size: NA
DNA: TGTGCCAGCAGACAAGGACTAGCGGCAGATACGCAGTATTTT; CDR3: CASRQGLAADTQYF; V: TRBV16; J: TRBJ2-3; D: TRBD2; size: NA
DNA: TGTGCCAGCAGGTTGACTAGCGGCACAGATACGCAGTATTTT; CDR3: CASRLTSGTDTQYF; V: TRBV28; J: TRBJ2-3; D: TRBD2; size: once
DNA: TGTGCCAGCAACTTAGCGGGGCATGGAAACATTCAGTACTTC; CDR3: CASNLAGHGNIQYF; V: TRBV28; J: TRBJ2-4; D: TRBD2; size: NA
DNA: TGTGCCTGGAGTCCGGGCTATGGCTACACCTTC; CDR3: CAWSPGYGYTF; V: TRBV30; J: TRBJ1-2; D: NA; size: NA
DNA: TGTGCCAGCAGCTTAAGGGAAGGGGCCGGCAATCAGCCCCAGCATTTT; CDR3: CASSLREGAGNQPQHF; V: TRBV7-8; J: TRBJ1-5; D: NA; size: NA
DNA: TGTGCCAGCGTTAGTTGGAATCGGGACAGGGGGCTAGATACGCAGTATTTT; CDR3: CASVSWNRDRGLDTQYF; V: TRBV28; J: TRBJ2-3; D: TRBD1; size: few
DNA: TGTGCCAGCAGCTTAGCCCCGGGCAATCAGCCCCAGCATTTT; CDR3: CASSLAPGNQPQHF; V: TRBV7-2; J: TRBJ1-5; D: NA; size: NA
DNA: TGTGCCAGCAGTGCCCCAGGGGGCGATACGCAGTATTTT; CDR3: CASSAPGGDTQYF; V: TRBV6-1; J: TRBJ2-3; D: TRBD1; size: NA
DNA: TGTGCCACCAGCAGCAGTGTTTATGGCAAAAACATTCAGTACTTC; CDR3: CATSSSVYGKNIQYF; V: TRBV15; J: TRBJ2-4; D: NA; size: NA
DNA: TGTGCCAGCAGTTACGATAGAGGGGGAAATACGCAGTATTTT; CDR3: CASSYDRGGNTQYF; V: TRBV6-5; J: TRBJ2-3; D: NA; size: NA
DNA: TGTGCCAGCAGCTTAATAGGACAGGCTAGCTCCTACAATGAGCAGTTCTTC; CDR3: CASSLIGQASSYNEQFF; V: TRBV7-9; J: TRBJ2-1; D: TRBD1; size: NA
DNA: TGTGCCATCAGTGAGAGAGGGGAGGGAGAGACCCAGTACTTC; CDR3: CAISERGEGETQYF; V: TRBV10-3; J: TRBJ2-5; D: TRBD2; size: NA
DNA: TGTGCCAGCTCAATAGCGGGAGGTGAAGACGGGGAGCTGTTTTTT; CDR3: CASSIAGGEDGELFF; V: TRBV18; J: TRBJ2-2; D: TRBD2; size: once
DNA: TGCAGCGTTGATGTTCCAGGGGGCCCCGGGGAGCTGTTTTTT; CDR3: CSVDVPGGPGELFF; V: TRBV29-1; J: TRBJ2-2; D: TRBD1; size: NA
DNA: TGTGCCAGTAGTATAGGGGGAGAGATCAACGAGCAGTACTTC; CDR3: CASSIGGEINEQYF; V: TRBV19; J: TRBJ2-7; D: NA; size: NA
DNA: TGCGCCAGCGGGCCAGGGGATGTCGGGGAGCTGTTTTTT; CDR3: CASGPGDVGELFF; V: TRBV5-1; J: TRBJ2-2; D: NA; size: once
DNA: TGTGCCAGCAGGAGCGACAGGGAAGGAGCTTTCTTT; CDR3: CASRSDREGAFF; V: TRBV2; J: TRBJ1-1; D: TRBD1; size: few
DNA: TGTGCCAGCAGCTTCGGGACAGCGTACGAGCAGTACTTC; CDR3: CASSFGTAYEQYF; V: TRBV5-6; J: TRBJ2-7; D: TRBD1; size: NA
DNA: TGCAGCGTCCGCGAGACTCCAGTTAGGCAAGAGACCCAGTACTTC; CDR3: CSVRETPVRQETQYF; V: TRBV29-1; J: TRBJ2-5; D: NA; size: few